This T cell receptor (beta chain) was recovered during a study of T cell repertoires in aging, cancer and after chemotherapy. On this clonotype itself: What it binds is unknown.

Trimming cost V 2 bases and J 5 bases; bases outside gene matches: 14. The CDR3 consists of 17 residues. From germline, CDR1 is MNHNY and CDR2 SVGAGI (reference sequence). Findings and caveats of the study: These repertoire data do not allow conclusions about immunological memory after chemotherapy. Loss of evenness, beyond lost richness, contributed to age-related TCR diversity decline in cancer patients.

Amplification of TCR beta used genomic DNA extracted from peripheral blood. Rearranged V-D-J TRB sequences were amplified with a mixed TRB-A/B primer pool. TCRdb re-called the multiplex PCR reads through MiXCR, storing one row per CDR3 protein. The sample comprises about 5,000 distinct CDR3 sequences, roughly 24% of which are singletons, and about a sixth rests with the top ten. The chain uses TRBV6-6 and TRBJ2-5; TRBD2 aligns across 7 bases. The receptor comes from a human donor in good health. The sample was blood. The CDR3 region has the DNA TGTGCCAGCAGTTACGGGTCGGGGGGACCTCCTAGCGAGACCCAGTACTTC. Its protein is CASSYGSGGPPSETQYF.